These T cell receptor beta chains were read from a single sample in a study of T-cell reconstitution after alpha-beta-depleted transplantation in children. One entry per CDR3 protein, called by TCRdb with MiXCR from the PCR reads. Among more than 400,000 distinct CDR3 sequences listed, around two fifths were seen once. The sample was PBMCs, taken before TCRalphabeta/CD19-depleted stem cell transplant. The receptor set was obtained from a girl aged 2 to 10 with aplastic anemia, due to receive a stem cell transplant. Both conserved end residues are part of each CDR3. D genes are given only for firm matches.

CDR3 length | D gene | J gene | V gene | CDR3 protein
12 | . | TRBJ1-2 | TRBV15 | CATSRANYGYTF
12 | . | TRBJ1-4 | TRBV10-3 | CAISDRGNELFF
12 | . | TRBJ2-7 | TRBV7-8 | CASTSLPREQYF
16 | TRBD1 | TRBJ2-2 | TRBV28 | CASSFLDRAHTGELFF
15 | . | TRBJ2-3 | TRBV4-1 | CASRLWTSDTDTQYF
15 | . | TRBJ2-7 | TRBV12-3/TRBV12-4 | CASSLWLLDSYEQYF
15 | TRBD2 | TRBJ2-1 | TRBV28 | CASPSGTSGGGEQFF
15 | TRBD1 | TRBJ1-4 | TRBV7-9 | CASSLVGQGGEKLFF
16 | TRBD1 | TRBJ2-7 | TRBV20-1 | CSANPPLQGAGYEQYF
15 | . | TRBJ2-3 | TRBV7-2 | CASSIGSMGTDTQYF
12 | . | TRBJ2-4 | TRBV20-1 | CSASVGKDIQYF
13 | . | TRBJ2-6 | TRBV5-6 | CASSLFGANVLTF
14 | . | TRBJ2-7 | TRBV20-1 | CSAREGANTYEQYF
15 | TRBD2 | TRBJ2-7 | TRBV3-1 | CASSPWTSGTYEQYF
16 | . | TRBJ2-7 | TRBV5-1 | CASSRPGLRSSYEQYF
11 | . | TRBJ2-7 | TRBV20-1 | CSARDAYEQYF
16 | . | TRBJ2-1 | TRBV13 | CASSLVPRSSYNEQFF
14 | . | TRBJ2-1 | TRBV20-1 | CSARDRRQWNEQFF
14 | . | TRBJ2-7 | TRBV12-3/TRBV12-4 | CASSLSRLAYEQYF
16 | TRBD1 | TRBJ1-2 | TRBV5-1 | CASSGGQVLTSYGYTF
13 | . | TRBJ1-1 | TRBV15 | CATSRVQAPEAFF
15 | TRBD1 | TRBJ2-3 | TRBV19 | CASRKQGARTDTQYF
16 | TRBD1 | TRBJ2-1 | TRBV7-9 | CASTHVAGTGDNEQFF
12 | . | TRBJ2-5 | TRBV2 | CASSDFQETQYF
12 | . | TRBJ1-5 | TRBV12-3/TRBV12-4 | CASSGSMQPQHF
14 | TRBD1 | TRBJ2-2 | TRBV30 | CAWSGQGNTGELFF
17 | TRBD1 | TRBJ2-3 | TRBV7-2 | CASSPRDRGSFTDTQYF
17 | . | TRBJ2-7 | TRBV6-6 | CASSYSNLGGLYYEQYF
14 | . | TRBJ2-1 | TRBV20-1 | CSALPISSYNEQFF
15 | TRBD2 | TRBJ2-5 | TRBV5-6 | CASSWTSGRGETQYF
14 | . | TRBJ2-1 | TRBV5-1 | CASSPGEGGYEQFF
19 | . | TRBJ2-7 | TRBV20-1 | CSARVWSQSSWTTPPEQYF
13 | . | TRBJ2-7 | TRBV20-1 | CSAPRGAEGEQYF
15 | . | TRBJ1-3 | TRBV7-2 | CASSLLGGRGHTIYF
13 | . | TRBJ2-7 | TRBV12-3/TRBV12-4 | CASSVDAAYEQYF
13 | . | TRBJ2-7 | TRBV29-1 | CSVGPGPQYEQYF
14 | . | TRBJ2-7 | TRBV9 | CASSVAGFSYEQYF
13 | . | TRBJ2-3 | TRBV27 | CASKPGPTDTQYF
14 | TRBD1 | TRBJ2-1 | TRBV5-1 | CASSLGDRLDEQFF
14 | TRBD1 | TRBJ1-2 | TRBV20-1 | CSARPPDRVIDYTF
16 | TRBD1 | TRBJ2-7 | TRBV19 | CATSQPTGVLAYEQYF
14 | . | TRBJ1-6 | TRBV4-1 | CASSQGRGGSPLHF
14 | . | TRBJ2-2 | TRBV7-2 | CASSLVSYTGELFF
16 | TRBD1 | TRBJ2-7 | TRBV7-6 | CASSLGSGTGRNEQYF
17 | TRBD1 | TRBJ2-1 | TRBV28 | CASRPLGQQGANNEQFF
12 | TRBD1 | TRBJ2-1 | TRBV29-1 | CSVSRTGNEQFF
11 | . | TRBJ2-7 | TRBV20-1 | CSANILLEQYF
17 | TRBD2 | TRBJ2-7 | TRBV7-9 | CASSPRTSGASSYEQYF
15 | . | TRBJ1-5 | TRBV28 | CASSPPGGINQPQHF